This is a list of T cell receptor beta chains from one sample in a study of identical twins. TCRdb reanalysed the 5' RACE reads using MiXCR and keeps one entry per CDR3 protein. The data hold some 760,000 distinct CDR3 sequences, with 15% to 20% observed a single time. These data were also filed under a second study, of T cells expressing NK-cell markers.

The material sequenced was PBMCs. The source of these receptors is a woman aged 18-29 years in good health. Each CDR3 is given with its conserved first and last residue. The order of the fields is D gene, J gene, clone size, V gene, CDR3 DNA, CDR3 protein. The D gene is left open where the match is weak. Clone size is given for some rows only: seen once, a few or many times, or a class if the clone is expanded.

d_gene: TRBD1; j_gene: TRBJ2-2; abundance: .; v_gene: TRBV5-1; CDR3nt: TGCGCCAGCAGCTCTGGGACACAGGGGACCGGGGAGCTGTTTTTT; CDR3aa: CASSSGTQGTGELFF
d_gene: .; j_gene: TRBJ2-4; abundance: .; v_gene: TRBV12-3/TRBV12-4; CDR3nt: TGTGCCAGCAGTTTTTTAACCGCCTCAGCCAAAAACATTCAGTACTTC; CDR3aa: CASSFLTASAKNIQYF
d_gene: .; j_gene: TRBJ2-5; abundance: .; v_gene: TRBV5-1; CDR3nt: TGCGCCAGCTCGTCGTCCCAGGGACGAAAAGAGACCCAGTACTTC; CDR3aa: CASSSSQGRKETQYF
d_gene: .; j_gene: TRBJ2-3; abundance: .; v_gene: TRBV7-9; CDR3nt: TGTGCCAGCGGGCAGGTAGGAGATACGCAGTATTTT; CDR3aa: CASGQVGDTQYF
d_gene: TRBD1; j_gene: TRBJ1-6; abundance: .; v_gene: TRBV6-5; CDR3nt: TGTGCCAGCAGATATCAGGGGGCCTCCTATAATTCACCCCTCCACTTT; CDR3aa: CASRYQGASYNSPLHF
d_gene: .; j_gene: TRBJ2-3; abundance: few; v_gene: TRBV12-3/TRBV12-4; CDR3nt: TGTGCCAGCAGTTTAGTAAGGGTGGATACGCAGTATTTT; CDR3aa: CASSLVRVDTQYF
d_gene: TRBD2; j_gene: TRBJ2-5; abundance: .; v_gene: TRBV5-1; CDR3nt: TGCGCCAGCAAAGTGAATCTAGCGGAAGAGACCCAGTACTTC; CDR3aa: CASKVNLAEETQYF
d_gene: .; j_gene: TRBJ2-5; abundance: few; v_gene: TRBV20-1; CDR3nt: TGCAGTGCTAGAGATTCCGGGGCCGAGACCCAGTACTTC; CDR3aa: CSARDSGAETQYF
d_gene: .; j_gene: TRBJ1-1; abundance: .; v_gene: TRBV14; CDR3nt: TGTGCCAGCAGCCAAGAGGGGAGCACTGAAGCTTTCTTT; CDR3aa: CASSQEGSTEAFF
d_gene: TRBD1; j_gene: TRBJ2-1; abundance: few; v_gene: TRBV5-1; CDR3nt: TGCGCCAGCAGCTTAAGACAGGGAGATGAGCAGTTCTTC; CDR3aa: CASSLRQGDEQFF
d_gene: .; j_gene: TRBJ1-2; abundance: few; v_gene: TRBV10-3; CDR3nt: TGTGCCATCAGTGAGGGGTGGGACGGAGCTAACTATGGCTACACCTTC; CDR3aa: CAISEGWDGANYGYTF
d_gene: TRBD2; j_gene: TRBJ2-3; abundance: .; v_gene: TRBV6-1; CDR3nt: TGTGCCAGCAGAGGTAGCGGGGGGGCCTATGGCGCAGATACGCAGTATTTT; CDR3aa: CASRGSGGAYGADTQYF
d_gene: TRBD1; j_gene: TRBJ2-7; abundance: .; v_gene: TRBV29-1; CDR3nt: TGCAGCGTTGGGACAGGGGCCTCCTACGAGCAGTACTTC; CDR3aa: CSVGTGASYEQYF
d_gene: TRBD1; j_gene: TRBJ2-1; abundance: .; v_gene: TRBV7-8; CDR3nt: TGTGCCAGCAGCCTACGGACAGGGGCGTCAGATGAGCAGTTCTTC; CDR3aa: CASSLRTGASDEQFF
d_gene: .; j_gene: TRBJ2-3; abundance: .; v_gene: TRBV7-8; CDR3nt: TGTGCCAGCAGCGTAAAAAGGGGCCGAATGGGCACAGATACGCAGTATTTT; CDR3aa: CASSVKRGRMGTDTQYF
d_gene: TRBD2; j_gene: TRBJ2-1; abundance: many; v_gene: TRBV7-9; CDR3nt: TGTGCCAGCAGCCTTAGCGGGGGGGCCTACAATGAGCAGTTCTTC; CDR3aa: CASSLSGGAYNEQFF
d_gene: .; j_gene: TRBJ2-7; abundance: few; v_gene: TRBV3-1; CDR3nt: TGTGCCAGCAGCCAAGATCTTGGAGGGGTGGCCTACGAGCAGTACTTC; CDR3aa: CASSQDLGGVAYEQYF
d_gene: .; j_gene: TRBJ2-1; abundance: few; v_gene: TRBV11-3; CDR3nt: TGTGCCAGCAGCTTAGGGACGGGAGAGTACAATGAGCAGTTCTTC; CDR3aa: CASSLGTGEYNEQFF
d_gene: .; j_gene: TRBJ2-1; abundance: .; v_gene: TRBV29-1; CDR3nt: TGCAGCGTTGAAGGCACACCCCAATCCTACAATGAGCAGTTCTTC; CDR3aa: CSVEGTPQSYNEQFF
d_gene: TRBD2; j_gene: TRBJ2-1; abundance: few; v_gene: TRBV12-3/TRBV12-4; CDR3nt: TGTGCCAGCAGTTTAAACCGGGGGGGCTACAATGAGCAGTTCTTC; CDR3aa: CASSLNRGGYNEQFF
d_gene: .; j_gene: TRBJ1-1; abundance: few; v_gene: TRBV12-3/TRBV12-4; CDR3nt: TGTGCCAGCAGTCCAGGTTTGGCAGGCGGCGCCGGAGCTTTCTTT; CDR3aa: CASSPGLAGGAGAFF
d_gene: TRBD2; j_gene: TRBJ2-7; abundance: many; v_gene: TRBV20-1; CDR3nt: TGCAGTGCTAGACTAGCGGGGATCTACGAGCAGTACTTC; CDR3aa: CSARLAGIYEQYF
d_gene: TRBD1; j_gene: TRBJ2-7; abundance: .; v_gene: TRBV20-1; CDR3nt: TGCAGTGCCGCAGACAGGGGGCACGTCTACGAGCAGTACTTC; CDR3aa: CSAADRGHVYEQYF
d_gene: TRBD2; j_gene: TRBJ2-3; abundance: .; v_gene: TRBV12-3/TRBV12-4; CDR3nt: TGTGCCAGCAACACACGGAGCGGGAGACATACGCAGTATTTT; CDR3aa: CASNTRSGRHTQYF
d_gene: .; j_gene: TRBJ2-2; abundance: .; v_gene: TRBV12-3/TRBV12-4; CDR3nt: TGTGCCAGCAGTTTAGGGGGGAAGATCGGGGAGCTGTTTTTT; CDR3aa: CASSLGGKIGELFF
d_gene: TRBD2; j_gene: TRBJ2-2; abundance: few; v_gene: TRBV4-3; CDR3nt: TGCGCCAGCAGCCAAGGGGGACTAGCGGGAGGGCCTAGGACCGGGGAGCTGTTTTTT; CDR3aa: CASSQGGLAGGPRTGELFF
d_gene: TRBD2; j_gene: TRBJ2-7; abundance: few; v_gene: TRBV7-9; CDR3nt: TGTGCCAGCAGCCCAGCGGGACGAGGGTTCTACGAGCAGTACTTC; CDR3aa: CASSPAGRGFYEQYF
d_gene: .; j_gene: TRBJ2-2; abundance: .; v_gene: TRBV27; CDR3nt: TGTGCCAGCAAACACGGGGGTTGGGCCGGGGAGCTGTTTTTT; CDR3aa: CASKHGGWAGELFF
d_gene: .; j_gene: TRBJ2-3; abundance: .; v_gene: TRBV5-1; CDR3nt: TGCGCCAGCAGCCTTCTCCCCGAGCGTACAGATACGCAGTATTTT; CDR3aa: CASSLLPERTDTQYF
d_gene: TRBD1; j_gene: TRBJ2-1; abundance: few; v_gene: TRBV12-3/TRBV12-4; CDR3nt: TGTGCCAGCAGTTCCGGGGACAGGGGGGGCGATGAGCAGTTCTTC; CDR3aa: CASSSGDRGGDEQFF
d_gene: TRBD1; j_gene: TRBJ2-7; abundance: few; v_gene: TRBV3-1; CDR3nt: TGTGCCAGCAGCCAAGCCAGGGGGTTAGAGCAGTACTTC; CDR3aa: CASSQARGLEQYF
d_gene: TRBD2; j_gene: TRBJ2-5; abundance: few; v_gene: TRBV5-5; CDR3nt: TGTGCCAGCAGCTCTAGCGGGAGGGCCCAAGAGACCCAGTACTTC; CDR3aa: CASSSSGRAQETQYF
d_gene: .; j_gene: TRBJ2-3; abundance: .; v_gene: TRBV20-1; CDR3nt: TGCAGTGCTAGACCTAGCCTGAACACAGATACGCAGTATTTT; CDR3aa: CSARPSLNTDTQYF
d_gene: .; j_gene: TRBJ2-1; abundance: .; v_gene: TRBV15; CDR3nt: TGTGCCACCAGCAGAGGTGGCCAGGATGAGCAGTTCTTC; CDR3aa: CATSRGGQDEQFF
d_gene: .; j_gene: TRBJ1-2; abundance: few; v_gene: TRBV6-5; CDR3nt: TGTGCCAGCAGTTACTCGATCCAGGGAAACTATGGCTACACCTTC; CDR3aa: CASSYSIQGNYGYTF
d_gene: .; j_gene: TRBJ2-7; abundance: .; v_gene: TRBV6-2/TRBV6-3; CDR3nt: TGTGCCACCCGGCGTTCCTACGAGCAGTACTTC; CDR3aa: CATRRSYEQYF
d_gene: .; j_gene: TRBJ1-1; abundance: few; v_gene: TRBV20-1; CDR3nt: TGCAGTGCTATAGGTCGGGTTAACACTGAAGCTTTCTTT; CDR3aa: CSAIGRVNTEAFF